A selection of T cell receptor beta chains follows, all from one sample in a study of identical twins. MiXCR, applied by TCRdb to the 5' RACE reads, yields one record per CDR3 protein. This repertoire shows under 350,000 distinct CDR3 sequences, 9.5% found once; its top ten account for roughly 6.8%. The same data also went into a second study, on yellow fever vaccine responses in identical twins.

Material for sequencing was CD8+ T cells sorted from blood. The receptors originated from a young woman in good health. The CDR3 runs from the conserved cysteine through the conserved F or W. A D gene is named only where the DNA matches it firmly. The size field is filled for only some rows; it gives once, few, many or a size class.

16	few	TRBD2	TRBV14	TRBJ2-7	TGTGCCAGCAGCCAAGACACCTTTAGCGGGGCCCACGAGCAGTACTTC	CASSQDTFSGAHEQYF
15	.	.	TRBV7-8	TRBJ1-5	TGTGCCAGCAGCTTAGGGGCGGGGAGTGGACAGCCCCAGCATTTT	CASSLGAGSGQPQHF
13	few	.	TRBV29-1	TRBJ1-1	TGCAGCGTTAACAGGGCAATGAACACTGAAGCTTTCTTT	CSVNRAMNTEAFF
15	.	.	TRBV4-3	TRBJ2-7	TGCGCCAGCAGCCAAGATAGATCCTCGGGCTACGAGCAGTACTTC	CASSQDRSSGYEQYF
18	.	TRBD1	TRBV24-1	TRBJ2-5	TGTGCCACCAACCCCCGAGCATGGGGGACAGCTCTTCAAGAGACCCAGTACTTC	CATNPRAWGTALQETQYF
17	many	TRBD2	TRBV5-1	TRBJ2-2	TGCGCCAGCAGCCCAGCGGGACGCCCCCCGAACCCCGGGGAGCTGTTTTTT	CASSPAGRPPNPGELFF
12	.	.	TRBV30	TRBJ2-2	TGTGCCTGGAGTGGAGACGCCGGGGAGCTGTTTTTT	CAWSGDAGELFF
13	many	TRBD1	TRBV20-1	TRBJ2-7	TGCAGTGCTAAGGACAGGGGCCCCTACGAGCAGTACTTC	CSAKDRGPYEQYF
18	once	TRBD1	TRBV2	TRBJ2-5	TGTGCCTTCTGCCCTAAGGTTCTCGGACAGGTTGGGGAAGAGACCCAGTACTTC	CAFCPKVLGQVGEETQYF
17	.	TRBD2	TRBV6-1	TRBJ2-2	TGTGCCAGCAGTCCTCTAGCGGGGTGGGATTACACCGGGGAGCTGTTTTTT	CASSPLAGWDYTGELFF
12	many	TRBD1	TRBV25-1	TRBJ1-2	TGTGCCAGCAGTAGACAGGGCTCTGGCTACACCTTC	CASSRQGSGYTF